This T cell receptor (beta chain) is drawn from a study of shared clonotypes between healthy human individuals. Study overall: Per donor, CD8 memory used one plate, CD8 naive used two, CD4 memory used three and CD4 naive used three.

The CD4+ fraction was divided into a CD45RA+ naive subset and a CD45RA-negative memory subset. Execution of the assay was at deep level. The authors' processing: Without quality scores, immunoSEQ junctional reads could not be filtered like full-length reads. The table came from immunoSEQ multiplex PCR; TCRdb's copy has only in-frame clones and leaves some out. V, J and clone size were drawn from that table, and D and trimming were deduced from the DNA. The data hold roughly 1.4 million clones, with around 98.5% observed a single time. V was shortened by 3 bases and J by 6 bases, with 14 bases between the two germline ends. The CDR3 contains 14 residues. Germline V gives CDR1 MGHDK, CDR2 SYGVNS.

Sequenced input: naive CD4+ T cells sorted from blood. Described subset: CD45RA+ positively selected. This receptor was identified in a man aged 30 to 39 in good health. This sequence joins TRBV25-1 and TRBJ1-1; no definite D call. Here the CDR3 reads CASSERVGSPEAFF. CDR3 nucleotides: TGTGCCAGCAGTGAGAGGGTGGGGTCCCCTGAAGCTTTCTTT.